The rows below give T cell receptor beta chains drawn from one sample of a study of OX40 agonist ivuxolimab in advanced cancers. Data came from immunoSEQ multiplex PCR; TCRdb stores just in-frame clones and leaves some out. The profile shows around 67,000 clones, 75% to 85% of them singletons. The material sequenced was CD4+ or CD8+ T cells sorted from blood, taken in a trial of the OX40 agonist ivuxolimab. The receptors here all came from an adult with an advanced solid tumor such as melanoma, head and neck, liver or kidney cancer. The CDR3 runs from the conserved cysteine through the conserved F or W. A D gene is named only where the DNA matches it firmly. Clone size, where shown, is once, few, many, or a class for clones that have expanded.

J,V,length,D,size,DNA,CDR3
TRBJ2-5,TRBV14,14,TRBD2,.,TGTGCCAGCAGCCAAGTTAGCGGGGCAGAGACCCAGTACTTC,CASSQVSGAETQYF
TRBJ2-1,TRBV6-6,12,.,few,TGTGCCAGCAGTAAATCCTACAATGAGCAGTTCTTC,CASSKSYNEQFF
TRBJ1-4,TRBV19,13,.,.,TGTGCCAGGCCGGGACGTCTGAATGAAAAACTGTTTTTT,CARPGRLNEKLFF
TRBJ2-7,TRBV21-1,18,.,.,TGTGCCAGCAGCAAGCGTCTAGCGGGGGGCCCCATCTCCTACGAGCAGTACTTC,CASSKRLAGGPISYEQYF
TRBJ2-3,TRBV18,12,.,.,TGTGCCAGCTCACAGGGTACAGATACGCAGTATTTT,CASSQGTDTQYF
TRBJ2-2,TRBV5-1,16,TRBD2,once,TGCGCCAGCAGCCCCGGACTAGGTCGGGGCACCGGGGAGCTGTTTTTT,CASSPGLGRGTGELFF
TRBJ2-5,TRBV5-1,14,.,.,TGCGCCAGCAGCTTGACAGGGCTACAAGAGACCCAGTACTTC,CASSLTGLQETQYF
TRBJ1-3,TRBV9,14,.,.,TGTGCCAGCAGCTCGAGGGATTCTGGAAACACCATATATTTT,CASSSRDSGNTIYF
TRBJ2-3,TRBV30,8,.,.,TGTGCCCTGGGAGGGCAGTATTTT,CALGGQYF
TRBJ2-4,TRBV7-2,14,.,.,TGTGCCAGCAGCCTATTGAGAGGGCCGAACATTCAGTACTTC,CASSLLRGPNIQYF
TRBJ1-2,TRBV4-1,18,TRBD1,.,TGCGCCAGCAGCGAATTGAAAGAGACAGGGTTTCGTCATGATGGCTACACCTTC,CASSELKETGFRHDGYTF
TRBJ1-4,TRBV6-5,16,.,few,TGTGCCAGCAGTTACCCCCGGGACCCTTTCAATGAAAAACTGTTTTTT,CASSYPRDPFNEKLFF
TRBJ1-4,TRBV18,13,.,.,TGTGCCTGCACGGCGGGGGGAAATGAAAAACTGTTTTTT,CACTAGGNEKLFF
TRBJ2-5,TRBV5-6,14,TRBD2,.,TGTGCCAGCAGCTTGACTAGCGGAGAAGAGACCCAGTACTTC,CASSLTSGEETQYF
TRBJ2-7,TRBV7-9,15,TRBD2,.,TGTGCCAGCAGCTCACCGGGACTAGCACCCTACGAGCAGTACTTC,CASSSPGLAPYEQYF
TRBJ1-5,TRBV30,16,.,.,TGTGCCTGGTTTTCCGGGGGCCTGGGTAGCAATCAGCCCCAGCATTTT,CAWFSGGLGSNQPQHF
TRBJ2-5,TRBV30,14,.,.,TGTGCCTGGAGTGTAGTCAGCCAAGGAGAGACCCAGTACTTC,CAWSVVSQGETQYF
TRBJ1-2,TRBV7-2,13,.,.,TGTGCCAGCAGCTCCGCTCCAGGTTATGGCTACACCTTC,CASSSAPGYGYTF
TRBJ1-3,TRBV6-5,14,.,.,TGTGCCAGTCGGGGGCGATTCTCTGGAAACACCATATATTTT,CASRGRFSGNTIYF
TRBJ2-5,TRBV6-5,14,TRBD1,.,TGTGCCAGCAGCCGACAGGGGATTCAAGAGACCCAGTACTTC,CASSRQGIQETQYF
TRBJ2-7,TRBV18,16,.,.,TGTGCCAGCTCACCATTATATCCCCCCCGATTCTACGAGCAGTACTTC,CASSPLYPPRFYEQYF
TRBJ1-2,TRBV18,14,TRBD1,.,TGTGCCAGCTCACCTGGGGGACAGAACTATGGCTACACCTTC,CASSPGGQNYGYTF
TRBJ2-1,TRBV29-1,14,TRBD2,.,TGCAGCGTTGCTACTAGCGGGGGGGCTGGGGAGCAGTTCTTC,CSVATSGGAGEQFF
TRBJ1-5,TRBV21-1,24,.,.,TGTGCCAGCAGCAAAGGGCGCGCAGGACCCCAACCGGGTTGGGGATCTAATAGCAATCAGCCCCAGCATTTT,CASSKGRAGPQPGWGSNSNQPQHF
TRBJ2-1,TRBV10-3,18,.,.,TGTGCCATCAGTGACCCCAAAAACCCAACCCACCGGACCAATGAGCAGTTCTTC,CAISDPKNPTHRTNEQFF
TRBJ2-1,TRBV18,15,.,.,TGTGCCAGCTCACGAGAATGGGGCGAGGTCAATGAGCAGTTCTTC,CASSREWGEVNEQFF
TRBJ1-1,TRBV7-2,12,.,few,TGTGCCAGCAGCTTAGAGAACACTGAAGCTTTCTTT,CASSLENTEAFF
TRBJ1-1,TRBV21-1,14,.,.,TGTGCCAGCGTATCAGGAGATTTGAACACTGAAGCTTTCTTT,CASVSGDLNTEAFF
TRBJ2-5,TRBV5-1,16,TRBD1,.,TGCGCCAGCAGTAGGGGGCAGGGGTTGCTCCAAGAGACCCAGTACTTC,CASSRGQGLLQETQYF
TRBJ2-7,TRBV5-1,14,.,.,TGCGCCAGCAGCCCGACAGGTCGGAACTACGAGCAGTACTTC,CASSPTGRNYEQYF
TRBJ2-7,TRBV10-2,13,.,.,TGCGCCAGCACTGCGCGGAGCTCCTACGAGCAGTACTTC,CASTARSSYEQYF
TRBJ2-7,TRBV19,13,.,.,TGTGCCAGTAGTATCGGGCAGAGCTACGAGCAGTACTTC,CASSIGQSYEQYF
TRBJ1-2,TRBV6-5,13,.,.,TGTGCCAGCAGTTCGCCCGGGACGCAAGGCTACACCTTC,CASSSPGTQGYTF
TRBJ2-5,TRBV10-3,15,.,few,TGTGCCATCAGTGAGGGAGATAGGCTGGAAGAGACCCAGTACTTC,CAISEGDRLEETQYF
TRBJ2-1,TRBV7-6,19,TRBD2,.,TGTGCCAGCAGCCCCCCCGTAGGTAGCGGGACACTCTCCTACAATGAGCAGTTCTTC,CASSPPVGSGTLSYNEQFF
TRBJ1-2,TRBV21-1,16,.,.,TGTGCCAGCAGCAAACAACGATCCTCTATGGGCCCCCGCTACACCTTC,CASSKQRSSMGPRYTF
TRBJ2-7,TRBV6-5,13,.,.,TGTGCCAGCAGTTATGGGTCCGACTACGAGCAGTACTTC,CASSYGSDYEQYF
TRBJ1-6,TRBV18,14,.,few,TGTGCCAGCTCAGCGGACAGCTATAATTCACCCCTCCACTTT,CASSADSYNSPLHF
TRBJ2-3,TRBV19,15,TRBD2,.,TGTGCCAGTAGAGAGCGGGGGGACCCCACAGATACGCAGTATTTT,CASRERGDPTDTQYF
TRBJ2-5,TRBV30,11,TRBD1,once,TGTGCCTGGAGCGGTCAGGGGGCCCAGTACTTC,CAWSGQGAQYF
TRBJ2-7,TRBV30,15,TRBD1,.,TGTGCCTGGAGCACTCCGGGACAGGGGGCCTACGAGCAGTACTTC,CAWSTPGQGAYEQYF
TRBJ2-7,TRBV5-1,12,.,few,TGCGCCAGCAGCTTGGGGGGCCACGAGCAGTACTTC,CASSLGGHEQYF
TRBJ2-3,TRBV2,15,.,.,TGTGCCAGCTACGGGACCAGCGGCAGCACAGATACGCAGTATTTT,CASYGTSGSTDTQYF
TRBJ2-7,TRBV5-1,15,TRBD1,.,TGCGCCAGCAGCCTACTCCGGGACAGGGCCTACGAGCAGTACTTC,CASSLLRDRAYEQYF
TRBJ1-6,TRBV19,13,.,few,TGTGCCAGTAGTATTATCGAGGGGGGAACCCTCCACTTT,CASSIIEGGTLHF
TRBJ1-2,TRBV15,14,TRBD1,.,TGTGCCACCAGCAGAGGTTGGGGACAGACTGGCTACACCTTC,CATSRGWGQTGYTF
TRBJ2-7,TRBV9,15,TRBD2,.,TGTGCCAGCAGCGTAGGGCTAGCGGGGGCCTACGAGCAGTACTTC,CASSVGLAGAYEQYF
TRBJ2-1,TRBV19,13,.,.,TGTGCCAGTAGTATACCTTCGTTGGATGAGCAGTTCTTC,CASSIPSLDEQFF
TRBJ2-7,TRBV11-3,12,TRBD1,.,TGTGCCAGCAGCCTCGACAGGGACGAGCAGTACTTC,CASSLDRDEQYF
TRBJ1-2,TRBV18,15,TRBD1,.,TGTGCCAGCTCACGCCCCGGGACAGGGGTTCGGGGCTACACCTTC,CASSRPGTGVRGYTF
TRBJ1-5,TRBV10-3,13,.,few,TGTGCCATCAGGGCAGCTAGCAATCAGCCCCAGCATTTT,CAIRAASNQPQHF
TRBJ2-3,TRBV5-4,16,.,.,TGTGCCAGCAGCTTGGAGAGAGTAGTTAGCACAGATACGCAGTATTTT,CASSLERVVSTDTQYF
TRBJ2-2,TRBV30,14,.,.,TGTGCCTGGAGTCCTAAGGGTAATGCCGGGGAGCTGTTTTTT,CAWSPKGNAGELFF
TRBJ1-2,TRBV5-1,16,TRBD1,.,TGCGCCAGCAGCCCCAACCCCGGACAGGGGGCCGGGGGCTACACCTTC,CASSPNPGQGAGGYTF